This TCR beta chain was recovered during a study of blood T cell repertoires in COVID-19. Study in general: Material from acute and convalescent COVID-19 was sourced from the United States, Italy and Spain. PBMCs, B-cell-depleted T cells, or T cells provided the cDNA or gDNA that made up the material.

Losses at the gene ends were 6 bases for V and 3 bases for J; bases not matched to a gene: 6. This CDR3 has 15 amino acids. CDR1 MDHEN and CDR2 SYDVKM come from the germline V gene. Produced via immunoSEQ multiplex PCR; TCRdb's table is partial and in-frame only. The sample holds 250,000 to 300,000 clones; roughly 87% are singletons and the top ten take 2% to 2.5%. Sequenced input: peripheral blood. This TCR derives from a woman between 45 and 60 years old who had recovered from COVID-19. V usage is TRBV28 and J usage is TRBJ1-1; 11 bases fit TRBD1. The CDR3 protein is CASSRWTGGHTEAFF. The CDR3 DNA follows: TGTGCCAGCAGCCGATGGACAGGGGGCCACACTGAAGCTTTCTTT.